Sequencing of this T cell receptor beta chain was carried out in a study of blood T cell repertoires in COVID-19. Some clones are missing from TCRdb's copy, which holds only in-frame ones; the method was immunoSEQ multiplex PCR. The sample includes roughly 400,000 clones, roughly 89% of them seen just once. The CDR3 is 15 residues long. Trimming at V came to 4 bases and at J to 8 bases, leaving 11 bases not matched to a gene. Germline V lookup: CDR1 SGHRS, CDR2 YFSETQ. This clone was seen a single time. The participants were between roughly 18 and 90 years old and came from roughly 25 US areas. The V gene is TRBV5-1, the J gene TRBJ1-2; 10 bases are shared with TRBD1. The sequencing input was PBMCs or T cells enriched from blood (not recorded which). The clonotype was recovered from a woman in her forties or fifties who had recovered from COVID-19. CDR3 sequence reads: CASSLTSGTGEGYTF. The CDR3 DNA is TGCGCCAGCAGCCTTACCTCCGGGACAGGGGAAGGCTACACCTTC.